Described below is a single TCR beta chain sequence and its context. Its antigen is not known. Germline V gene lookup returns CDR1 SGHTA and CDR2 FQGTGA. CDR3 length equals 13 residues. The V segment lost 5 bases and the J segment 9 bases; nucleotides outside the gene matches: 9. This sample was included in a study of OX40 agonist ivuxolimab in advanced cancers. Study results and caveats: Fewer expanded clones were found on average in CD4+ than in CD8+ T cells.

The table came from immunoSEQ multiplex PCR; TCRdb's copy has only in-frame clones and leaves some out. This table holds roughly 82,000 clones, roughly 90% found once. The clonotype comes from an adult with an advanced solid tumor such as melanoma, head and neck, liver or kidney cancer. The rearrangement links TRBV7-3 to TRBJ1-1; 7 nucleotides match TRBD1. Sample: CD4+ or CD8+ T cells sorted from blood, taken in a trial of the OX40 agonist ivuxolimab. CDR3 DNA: TGTGCCAGCAGCCAAAACAGGGGTTTGAAAGCTTTCTTT. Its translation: CASSQNRGLKAFF.